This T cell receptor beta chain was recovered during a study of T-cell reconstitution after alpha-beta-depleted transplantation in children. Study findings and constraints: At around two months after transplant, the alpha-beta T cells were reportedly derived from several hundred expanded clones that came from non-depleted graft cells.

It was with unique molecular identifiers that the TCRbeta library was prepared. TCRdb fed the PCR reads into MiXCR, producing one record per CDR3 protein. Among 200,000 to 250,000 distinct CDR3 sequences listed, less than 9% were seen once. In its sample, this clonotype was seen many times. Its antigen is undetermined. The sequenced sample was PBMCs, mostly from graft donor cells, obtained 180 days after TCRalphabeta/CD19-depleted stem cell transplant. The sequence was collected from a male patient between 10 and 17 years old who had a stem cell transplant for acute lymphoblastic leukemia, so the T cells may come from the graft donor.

CDR3 DNA: TGTGCCAGCAGTTACCATCCAGTCACAGATACGCAGTATTTT. This codes for CASSYHPVTDTQYF. The gene calls are TRBV6-5 and TRBJ2-3; D is unresolved. V lost 2 bases to trimming and J lost 2 bases, with 8 bases between them. Germline V gives CDR1 MNHEY, CDR2 SVGAGI. The CDR3 totals 14 residues.